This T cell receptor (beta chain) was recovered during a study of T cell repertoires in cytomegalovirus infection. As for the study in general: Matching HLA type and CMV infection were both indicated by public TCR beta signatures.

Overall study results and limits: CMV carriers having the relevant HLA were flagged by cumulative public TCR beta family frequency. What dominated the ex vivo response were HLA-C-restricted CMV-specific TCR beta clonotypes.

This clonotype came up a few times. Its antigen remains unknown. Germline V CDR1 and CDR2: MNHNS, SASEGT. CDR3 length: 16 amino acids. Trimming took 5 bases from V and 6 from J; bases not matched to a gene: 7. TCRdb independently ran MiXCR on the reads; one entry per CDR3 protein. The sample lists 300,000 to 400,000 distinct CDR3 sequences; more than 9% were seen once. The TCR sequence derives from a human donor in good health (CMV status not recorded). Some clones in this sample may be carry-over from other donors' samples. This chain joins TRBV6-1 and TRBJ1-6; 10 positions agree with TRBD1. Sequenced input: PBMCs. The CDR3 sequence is CASSSPRDRGNSPLHF. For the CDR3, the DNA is TGTGCCAGCAGTTCCCCCCGGGACAGGGGTAATTCACCCCTCCACTTT.